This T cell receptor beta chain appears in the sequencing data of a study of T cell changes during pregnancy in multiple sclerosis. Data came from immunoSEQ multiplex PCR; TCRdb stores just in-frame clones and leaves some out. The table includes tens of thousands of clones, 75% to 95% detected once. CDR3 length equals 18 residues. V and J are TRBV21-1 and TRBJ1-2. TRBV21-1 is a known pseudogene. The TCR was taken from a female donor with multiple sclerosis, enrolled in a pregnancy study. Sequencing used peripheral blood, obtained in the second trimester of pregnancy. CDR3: CASSKVGGSPNANYGYTF. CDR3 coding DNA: TGTGCCAGCAGCAAAGTCGGGGGGTCGCCCAACGCTAACTATGGCTACACCTTC.